Below are 9 T cell receptor beta chains sequenced from a single sample in a study of blood T cell repertoires in COVID-19. Using immunoSEQ multiplex PCR, the repertoire was profiled, and TCRdb retains in-frame clones only, with some absent. Here the sample spans some 200,000 clones, around 80% being singletons. Sequencing input: peripheral blood. These receptors were taken from a young man with active or convalescent COVID-19.

J is TRBJ2-7 and V is TRBV5-4; tentatively, D is TRBD1 (6 bases). Germline assignment: CDR1 SGHNT and CDR2 YYREEE (reference sequence). The V end lost 1 base, the J end lost 0 bases, and 8 bases lay between the germline ends. The CDR3 contains 14 residues. The CDR3 sequence: CASSLQGPSYEQYF. The CDR3 DNA reads as TGTGCCAGCAGCTTGCAGGGGCCCTCCTACGAGCAGTACTTC.

V is TRBV5-1 and J is TRBJ1-5; possibly TRBD1 for D (6 bases). CDR1 and CDR2 from the germline V gene are SGHRS and YFSETQ. Trimming cost V 0 bases and J 5 bases, with 15 bases left between them. The CDR3 spans 16 residues. CDR3 protein: CASSLEARGYDQPQHF. CDR3 DNA sequence: TGCGCCAGCAGCTTGGAGGCCAGGGGTTATGATCAGCCCCAGCATTTT. The entire variable domain, with the rest obtained from reference TRBV5-1 and TRBJ1-5, is as follows: KAGVTQTPRYLIKTRGQQVTLSCSPISGHRSVSWYQQTPGQGLQFLFEYFSETQRNKGNFPGRFSGRQFSNSRSEMNVSTLELGDSALYLCASSLEARGYDQPQHFGDGTRLSIL.

The chain uses TRBV12-3 or TRBV12-4 and TRBJ1-2; D remains unclear. The CDR3 runs 11 residues. With 5 bases removed from V and 6 bases from J, the gap between germline ends came to 7 bases. Here the CDR3 reads CASSASHGYTF. CDR3 nucleotides: TGTGCCAGCAGTGCGTCGCATGGCTACACCTTC.

V usage is TRBV9 and J usage is TRBJ2-3, with 12 bases lining up with TRBD2. CDR3 size: 20 residues. Germline V lookup: CDR1 SGDLS, CDR2 YYNGEE. Trimming took 2 bases from V and 0 from J; bases not matched to a gene: 13. In DNA, the CDR3 is TGTGCCAGCAGCGTTGGACTAGCGGGACGGGCGGGGGGTAGCACAGATACGCAGTATTTT. Translated: CASSVGLAGRAGGSTDTQYF.

The chain employs TRBV15 and TRBJ1-5; TRBD1 matches 8 bases. V dropped 3 bases and J dropped 2; count of bases not matched to a gene: 3. Germline CDR1 and CDR2: LNHNV and YYDKDF (reference sequence). The CDR3 runs to 15 residues. The CDR3 nucleotides are TGTGCCACCAGCAGTCCGGACAGGGGCAATCAGCCCCAGCATTTT. Residues: CATSSPDRGNQPQHF. The full variable domain, completed using reference TRBV15 and TRBJ1-5, is DAMVIQNPRYQVTQFGKPVTLSCSQTLNHNVMYWYQQKSSQAPKLLFHYYDKDFNNEADTPDNFQSRRPNTSFCFLDIRSPGLGDTAMYLCATSSPDRGNQPQHFGDGTRLSIL.

The chain is built from TRBV29-1 and TRBJ2-1, with TRBD2 identical over 8 bases. Trimming cost V 6 bases and J 7 bases; bases outside gene matches: 14. This CDR3 spans 15 amino acids. Germline CDR1 reads SQVTM; CDR2 reads ANQGSEA. CDR3 sequence: CSVPGGGRYWNEQFF. CDR3 nucleotides: TGCAGCGTGCCGGGAGGGGGGCGCTATTGGAATGAGCAGTTCTTC.

This chain links TRBV6-5 with TRBJ1-4, with a possible D match to TRBD1 (5 bases). Germline V gene lookup returns CDR1 MNHEY and CDR2 SVGAGI. The CDR3 is 16 residues long. V shed 2 bases and J shed 3 bases, with 13 bases lying between them. The CDR3: CASSYRGGKSNEKLFF. The CDR3, as DNA: TGTGCCAGCAGTTACCGCGGGGGTAAATCTAATGAAAAACTGTTTTTT.

The chain combines TRBV30 with TRBJ2-3, with D maybe TRBD1 (5 bases). The CDR3 has 14 residues. V was pared by 0 bases and J by 6 bases, with 13 bases between. Germline-derived CDR1 and CDR2 are GTSNPN and SVGIG (reference sequence). The CDR3 region has the DNA TGTGCCTGGAGTGTACAGGAAGGAGTGGATACGCAGTATTTT. This codes for CAWSVQEGVDTQYF.

The chain couples TRBV5-1 to TRBJ2-7, with 9 bases fitting TRBD2. In germline, CDR1 is SGHRS, CDR2 YFSETQ. With V trimmed by 5 bases and J by 1 base, 7 bases remained unmatched. The CDR3 is 15 residues long. The CDR3 spells CASSPGTSRSYEQYV. The CDR3 DNA is TGCGCCAGCAGTCCCGGGACTAGCAGATCCTACGAGCAGTACGTC.